The 5 T cell receptor beta chains below all came from one sample that was sequenced in a study of shared clonotypes between healthy human individuals. Sequencing was performed with immunoSEQ multiplex PCR; in TCRdb, only in-frame clones are kept and a portion is missing. The table includes fewer than 400,000 clones, less than 85% detected once. Sequencing used memory CD4+ T cells sorted from blood. The sample's subset: CD45RA-negative fraction. All receptors derive from a man aged 30 to 45 in good health.

The rearrangement joins TRBV28 to TRBJ2-2, with D perhaps TRBD1 (7 bases). This CDR3 region has 14 residues. Germline assignment: CDR1 MDHEN and CDR2 SYDVKM. V was cut by 4 bases and J by 4 bases, with 10 bases left in between. The CDR3 coding sequence is TGTGCCAGCAGTTCAGGGGGGTCCACCGGGGAGCTGTTTTTT. Amino acids: CASSSGGSTGELFF. Filled out from reference TRBV28 and TRBJ2-2, the complete variable domain reads DVKVTQSSRYLVKRTGEKVFLECVQDMDHENMFWYRQDPGLGLRLIYFSYDVKMKEKGDIPEGYSVSREKKERFSLILESASTNQTSMYLCASSSGGSTGELFFGEGSRLTVL.

The chain recombines TRBV5-1 with TRBJ2-7, with D tentatively TRBD1 or TRBD2 (5 bases each). V lost 0 bases and J lost 6, with 13 bases in between. This CDR3 comprises 14 residues. Germline lookup yields CDR1 SGHRS and CDR2 YFSETQ. The CDR3 is CASSLANMRGEQYF. CDR3 DNA sequence: TGCGCCAGCAGCTTGGCCAACATGAGGGGCGAGCAGTACTTC.

V is TRBV2 and J is TRBJ2-7; 11 bases align to TRBD2. The CDR3 has 15 amino acids. Per the germline V gene, CDR1 is SNHLY and CDR2 is FYNNEI. V dropped 6 bases and J dropped 2; count of bases not matched to a gene: 6. Written as DNA, the CDR3 is TGTGCCAGCAGCCGACTAGCGGGAAGCCCCTACGAGCAGTACTTC. Protein: CASSRLAGSPYEQYF.

On this clone: This specimen includes other DNA sequences encoding the same CDR3. This chain connects TRBV5-1 to TRBJ2-3; D is possibly TRBD1 or TRBD2 (6 bases each). CDR3 size: 15 residues. V was shortened by 2 bases and J by 1 base, with 11 bases between the two germline ends. CDR1 and CDR2 from the germline V gene are SGHRS and YFSETQ. The CDR3, as DNA: TGCGCCAGCAGCTTACGGGGGCTAGGCACAGATACGCAGTATTTT. Residues: CASSLRGLGTDTQYF.

This clone was seen a single time. This chain links TRBV27 with TRBJ1-6, with D uncertain. V dropped 0 bases and J dropped 9 bases, with 9 bases sitting between them. The CDR3 is made up of 14 amino acids. Germline-derived CDR1 and CDR2 are MNHEY and SMNVEV (reference sequence). CDR3 DNA: TGTGCCAGCAGTTTATCCGCCACGGGTTCACCCCTCCACTTT. Its protein is CASSLSATGSPLHF.